The source of this T cell receptor (beta chain) is a study of spatial heterogeneity in lung cancer. Looking at the study overall: Alpha-chain sequences were consistently detected less often than beta-chain sequences.

The sample holds a few counts of this clonotype. A single record per CDR3 protein comes from TCRdb applying MiXCR to the 5' RACE reads. This sample has about 48,000 distinct CDR3 sequences; approximately 5% occur once, and the top ten carry around 10%. The time point: sample taken at primary tumor resection. Whole RNA came from tumor, nontumor lung or frozen PBMC and was sequenced without being sorted. V lost 3 bases, J lost 2 bases, and 10 bases stayed unmatched. The CDR3 has 17 residues. The germline V gene encodes CDR1 SGHRS and CDR2 YFSETQ. This sequence was found in a male donor with early-stage non-small cell lung cancer. Sequencing used PBMCs, obtained at surgery. The chain uses TRBV5-1 and TRBJ2-7; 11 bases line up with TRBD2. CDR3 nucleotides: TGCGCCAGCAGCTCCGGGACTAGCGGACGGCACCCCTACGAGCAGTACTTC. Translated: CASSSGTSGRHPYEQYF.